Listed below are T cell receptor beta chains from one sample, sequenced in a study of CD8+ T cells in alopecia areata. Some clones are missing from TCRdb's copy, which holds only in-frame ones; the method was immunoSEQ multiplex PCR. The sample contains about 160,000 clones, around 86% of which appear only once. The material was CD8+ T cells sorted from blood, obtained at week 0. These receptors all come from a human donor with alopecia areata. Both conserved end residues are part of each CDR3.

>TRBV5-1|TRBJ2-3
CASSLEQGTDTQYF
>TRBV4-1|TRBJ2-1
CASSQATGVNEQFF
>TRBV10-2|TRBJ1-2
CASSPGQELYGYTF
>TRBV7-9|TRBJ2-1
CASSLYGGTKFF
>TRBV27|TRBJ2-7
CASSLTWDRNYEQYF
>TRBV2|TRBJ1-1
CASSVRKNTEAFF
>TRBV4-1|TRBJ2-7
CASSQARGPYEQYF
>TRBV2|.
CASSEEIGIYEQYF
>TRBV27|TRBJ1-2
CASSLCPLTLANYGYTF
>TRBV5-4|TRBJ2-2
CASSFSYGFTGELFF
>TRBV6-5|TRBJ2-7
CASGSLGEQYF
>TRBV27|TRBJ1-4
CASSLSGINEKLFF
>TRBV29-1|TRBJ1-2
CSVEDTRKYGYTF
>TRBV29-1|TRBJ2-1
CSVEGDRGPDNEQFF
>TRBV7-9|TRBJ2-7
CASSLTSGIEQYF
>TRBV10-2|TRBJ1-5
CASSDGVSNQPQHF
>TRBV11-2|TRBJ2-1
CASSQDDSYNEQFF
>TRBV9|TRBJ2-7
CANEGLSYEQYF
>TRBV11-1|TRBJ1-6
CASSPTGQSNSPLHF
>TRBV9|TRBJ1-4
CASSSIGQAGPGKLFF
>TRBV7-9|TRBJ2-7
CASSSPDRSSYEQYF
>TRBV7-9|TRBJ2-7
CASSLFLAGPSRYEQYF
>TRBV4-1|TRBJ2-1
CASSQDPGEQFF
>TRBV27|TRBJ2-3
CASSPGPTVADTQYF
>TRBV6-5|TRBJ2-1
CASSYSGLAGYNEQFF
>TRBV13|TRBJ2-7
CASSPQGRRAQEQYF
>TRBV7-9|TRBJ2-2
CASSLEIGGGTGELFF
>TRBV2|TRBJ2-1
CASSEGTYNEQFF
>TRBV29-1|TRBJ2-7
CSVEGQGYEQYF
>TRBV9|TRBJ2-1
CASSVVTGDEQFF
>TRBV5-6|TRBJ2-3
CASSPAGQGTDTQYF
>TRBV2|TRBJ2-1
CASSDWLANYNEQFF
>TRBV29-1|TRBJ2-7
CSGFIGAEQYF
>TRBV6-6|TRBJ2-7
CASSYSGKGEQYF
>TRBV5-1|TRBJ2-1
CASRGTTGTSGRFYNEQFF
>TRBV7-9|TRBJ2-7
CASSSQDRTPSYEQYF
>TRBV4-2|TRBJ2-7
CASSQSGQSYEQYF
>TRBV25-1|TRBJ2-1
CASSVDSGWRNEQFF
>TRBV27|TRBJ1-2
CATWGDSGYGYTF
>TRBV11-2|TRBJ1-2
CASSGYGTNYGYTF
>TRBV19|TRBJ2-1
CASRVASGISSNEQFF
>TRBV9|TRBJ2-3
CASAGGFTDTQYF
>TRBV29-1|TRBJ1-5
CSVRDGGNQPQHF
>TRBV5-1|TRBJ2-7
CASSLPGMAYEQYF
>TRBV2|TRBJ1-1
CASTRRAGGNTEAFF
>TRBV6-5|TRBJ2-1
CASSLLANTYNEQFF
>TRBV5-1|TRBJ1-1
CASSLGTGLNTEAFF
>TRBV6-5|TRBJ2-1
CASRTSVYNEQFF
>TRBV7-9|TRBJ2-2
CASSSNRDDNTGELFF